These 20 T cell receptor beta chains were sequenced from one sample in a study of OX40 agonist ivuxolimab in advanced cancers. Clones were sequenced by immunoSEQ multiplex PCR, and TCRdb holds only the in-frame ones, with some missing. The sample includes tens of thousands of clones, around nine tenths seen only once; the top ten take 10%. The sample was CD4+ or CD8+ T cells sorted from blood, taken in a trial of the OX40 agonist ivuxolimab. Receptors originate from an adult with an advanced solid tumor such as melanoma, head and neck, liver or kidney cancer.

This clone has just one count. V and J are TRBV27 and TRBJ1-2; D is unresolved. Trimming shortened V by 6 bases and J by 10 bases, and 12 bases separated the two germline ends. Germline CDR1 reads MNHEY; CDR2 reads SMNVEV (reference sequence). This CDR3 contains 11 residues. The CDR3 region is CASRNRADYTF. CDR3 bases: TGTGCCAGCAGGAATCGGGCCGACTACACCTTC.

The V and J genes are TRBV7-3 and TRBJ2-7, with D maybe TRBD1 (6 bases). The CDR3 length is 13 residues. V gave up 3 bases and J gave up 5 bases, with 11 bases separating them. Germline CDR1 and CDR2: SGHTA and FQGTGA. The CDR3 region is CASSFTTGNEQYF. The CDR3, as DNA: TGTGCCAGCAGCTTCACCACAGGGAACGAGCAGTACTTC.

The DNA for the CDR3 is TGTGCCAGCAGCTCCGGTACTTACAATGAGCAGTTCTTC. This gives the protein CASSSGTYNEQFF. The gene calls are TRBV9 and TRBJ2-1; D not certain. V gave up 4 bases and J gave up 4 bases, with 9 bases separating them. CDR3 length equals 13 residues. CDR1 and CDR2 from the germline V gene are SGDLS and YYNGEE.

CDR3: CASSRTGGNTEAFF. The CDR3 coding sequence is TGTGCCAGCAGCCGGACAGGGGGGAACACTGAAGCTTTCTTT. This chain uses TRBV7-9 with TRBJ1-1, with 10 bases identical to TRBD1. CDR3 size: 14 residues. Trimming removed 5 bases from V and 1 base from J; junction bases left unmatched: 1. Germline V CDR1 and CDR2: SEHNR, FQNEAQ (reference sequence).

The chain uses TRBV7-9 and TRBJ1-5; D is ambiguous. Looked up from germline, CDR1 is SEHNR and CDR2 is FQNEAQ (reference sequence). Trimming removed 2 bases at V and 0 bases at J, with 8 bases between. The CDR3 runs 15 residues. As DNA, the CDR3 is TGTGCCAGCAGCTTATACGGGAATAGCAATCAGCCCCAGCATTTT. It translates to CASSLYGNSNQPQHF.

Notes on this clone: The same CDR3 is also encoded by other DNA sequences in this sample. This sequence joins TRBV9 and TRBJ1-1, with a weak D call TRBD1 (5 bases). Between the trimmed V and J ends, which lost 3 bases and 0 bases, there was a span of 9 bases. CDR1 is SGDLS and CDR2 is YYNGEE in the germline V gene. This CDR3 comprises 14 residues. CDR3 protein: CASSGGGLNTEAFF. As DNA, the CDR3 is TGTGCCAGCAGCGGGGGGGGGTTGAACACTGAAGCTTTCTTT.

The CDR3: CASSQEDKGYGYTF. In nucleotides, the CDR3 is TGTGCCAGCAGCCAAGAAGACAAAGGGTATGGCTACACCTTC. The genes are TRBV4-2 and TRBJ1-2; D ambiguous. CDR1 LGHNA and CDR2 YNFKEQ come from the germline V gene. The CDR3 has 14 residues. The V end was cut by 0 bases, the J end by 5 bases, with 10 bases between.

The rearrangement uses TRBV19 and TRBJ2-2; D gene ambiguous. The CDR3 extends over 13 amino acids. V lost 2 bases and J lost 5, with 6 bases in between. CDR1 and CDR2 from the germline V gene are LNHDA and SQIVND (reference sequence). CDR3 sequence: CASSIWVTGELFF. CDR3 coding DNA: TGTGCCAGTAGTATATGGGTAACCGGGGAGCTGTTTTTT.

The rearrangement links TRBV27 to TRBJ1-5; no clear D gene. Per the germline V gene, CDR1 is MNHEY and CDR2 is SMNVEV (reference sequence). The CDR3 has 13 residues. Deletions cut 3 bases from V and 4 bases from J, with 7 bases between. The CDR3 loop reads CASSFYSNQPQHF. CDR3 sequence (DNA): TGTGCCAGCAGTTTTTACAGTAATCAGCCCCAGCATTTT.

This chain connects TRBV7-6 to TRBJ1-1; 12 bases fit TRBD1. The CDR3 runs to 15 residues. Germline V gives CDR1 SGHVS, CDR2 FNYEAQ. The V segment lost 3 bases and the J segment 1 base; nucleotides outside the gene matches: 0. In DNA, the CDR3 is TGTGCCAGCAGCTTGGGACAGGGGGCGAACACTGAAGCTTTCTTT. Translation gives CASSLGQGANTEAFF. Together with reference TRBV7-6 and TRBJ1-1, the CDR3 gives the full variable domain: GAGVSQSPRYKVTKRGQDVALRCDPISGHVSLYWYRQALGQGPEFLTYFNYEAQQDKSGLPNDRFSAERPEGSISTLTIQRTEQRDSAMYRCASSLGQGANTEAFFGQGTRLTVV.

The gene calls are TRBV7-9 and TRBJ2-1; TRBD1 matches 9 bases. Germline CDR1 SEHNR, CDR2 FQNEAQ (reference sequence). This CDR3 has 14 residues. J lost 10 bases, V lost 5 bases, and 9 bases had no gene match. CDR3 sequence: CASSPPGTGNEQFF. The CDR3 DNA follows: TGTGCCAGCAGCCCACCCGGGACAGGGAACGAGCAGTTCTTC.

As for this clone: Within the sample, other DNA sequences also encode this same CDR3. The chain has TRBV9 and TRBJ2-1; 10 bases map to TRBD2. The V gene end was trimmed by 3 bases and the J gene end by 4 bases; junction bases not matched to a gene: 4. This CDR3 is built from 15 residues. Germline CDR1 is SGDLS and CDR2 is YYNGEE. The CDR3 spells CASSAAGGHYNEQFF. The DNA for the CDR3 is TGTGCCAGCAGCGCAGCGGGGGGGCATTACAATGAGCAGTTCTTC.

This clone was counted once. The CDR3 protein is CATSRDTSSGTQYF. For the CDR3, the DNA is TGTGCCACCAGCAGAGATACGTCCTCGGGTACGCAGTATTTT. The chain links TRBV15 to TRBJ2-3; unclear D gene. The V end was cut by 0 bases, the J end by 8 bases, with 12 bases between. CDR1 and CDR2 (germline): LNHNV, YYDKDF (reference sequence). The CDR3 contains 14 residues.

This CDR3 reads CASSQDLGWADTQYF. The CDR3 DNA follows: TGCGCCAGCAGCCAAGATCTGGGTTGGGCAGATACGCAGTATTTT. The chain uses TRBV4-3 and TRBJ2-3; unclear D gene. V was cut by 0 bases and J by 4 bases, with 11 bases left in between. Germline values: CDR1 LGHNA, CDR2 YSLEER. This CDR3 comprises 15 residues.

This clone was found once. The same CDR3 also results from other DNA sequences found in this sample. The V call is TRBV13, the J call TRBJ2-6; no definite D call. Germline V gene data show CDR1 as PRHDT and CDR2 as FYEKMQ (reference sequence). Trimming removed 9 bases at V and 4 bases at J, with 10 bases between. CDR3 length: 13 residues. The CDR3 DNA reads as TGTGCCAGTTCATTATCCGGGGCCAACGTCCTGACTTTC. It encodes CASSLSGANVLTF. Together with reference TRBV13 and TRBJ2-6, the CDR3 gives the full variable domain: AAGVIQSPRHLIKEKRETATLKCYPIPRHDTVYWYQQGPGQDPQFLISFYEKMQSDKGSIPDRFSAQQFSDYHSELNMSSLELGDSALYFCASSLSGANVLTFGAGSRLTVL.

This clone was picked up one time. The V and J genes are TRBV13 and TRBJ2-3; D is possibly TRBD1 or TRBD2 (5 bases each). In germline, CDR1 is PRHDT, CDR2 FYEKMQ (reference sequence). There are 15 residues in the CDR3. The germline V and J ends were trimmed by 6 bases and 6 bases, with 19 bases remaining between them. The CDR3 reads CASRLSTRGPDTQYF. CDR3 in DNA: TGTGCCAGCAGACTATCAACGAGGGGTCCCGATACGCAGTATTTT.

This clone was counted a single time. The chain is built from TRBV10-3 and TRBJ1-5; D is possibly TRBD1 (5 bases). CDR3 length: 16 amino acids. Deletions cut 4 bases from V and 1 base from J, with 14 bases between. Germline lookup yields CDR1 ENHRY and CDR2 SYGVKD. CDR3 residues: CAISARDRGSNQPQHF. CDR3 DNA sequence: TGTGCCATCAGTGCCCGGGACCGTGGGAGCAATCAGCCCCAGCATTTT.

The chain couples TRBV27 to TRBJ2-5; D is perhaps TRBD1 (5 bases). Trimming removed 4 bases at V and 4 bases at J, with 25 bases between. The CDR3 sequence is 18 residues long. Germline V gene data show CDR1 as MNHEY and CDR2 as SMNVEV (reference sequence). The CDR3 is CASSSMPGQGSLGETQYF. In DNA form, the CDR3 reads TGTGCCAGCAGTTCGATGCCCGGGCAGGGAAGTTTAGGAGAGACCCAGTACTTC.

This clone was seen just once. This chain joins TRBV2 and TRBJ2-7; possibly TRBD1 for D (6 bases). V was pared by 6 bases and J by 4 bases, with 25 bases between. Germline CDR1 SNHLY, CDR2 FYNNEI. The length of the CDR3 is 17 residues. The CDR3 loop is CASRPSLGGSVPYEQYF. CDR3 sequence (DNA): TGTGCCAGCAGACCCTCTTTAGGGGGATCGGTCCCTTACGAGCAGTACTTC.

J is TRBJ2-1 and V is TRBV2; 8 bases line up with TRBD1. The CDR3 is 16 amino acids. The germline V gene encodes CDR1 SNHLY and CDR2 FYNNEI. Trimming at V came to 6 bases and at J to 2 bases, leaving 9 bases not matched to a gene. CDR3 DNA sequence: TGTGCCAGCAGACATCCGGGACAGGCCCCCTACAATGAGCAGTTCTTC. This sequence encodes CASRHPGQAPYNEQFF.